This TCR beta chain was recorded in a study of response to subunit inactivated influenza vaccine. Overall study results and limits: T cells newly recruited by each seasonal influenza vaccination are few, the authors suggested.

Via MiXCR, TCRdb re-called the RT-PCR reads, giving one row per CDR3 protein. The table includes 710,000 or so distinct CDR3 sequences, around a sixth detected once. The CDR3 contains 16 residues. The germline CDR1 and CDR2 sequences are SGDLS and YYNGEE. The V gene end was trimmed by 3 bases and the J gene end by 5 bases; junction bases not matched to a gene: 8. This clonotype was counted only a few times. Its antigen is still unknown. The rearrangement links TRBV9 to TRBJ2-5; 12 nucleotides align to TRBD1. The clonotype originates from a man aged 45-60 years who received an inactivated influenza vaccine. This material consisted of PBMCs from blood, taken less than 13 days after vaccination. This CDR3 is CASSADGTGGRETQYF. DNA for the CDR3: TGTGCCAGCAGCGCGGACGGGACAGGGGGCCGGGAGACCCAGTACTTC. The entire variable domain, with the rest obtained from reference TRBV9 and TRBJ2-5, is as follows: DSGVTQTPKHLITATGQRVTLRCSPRSGDLSVYWYQQSLDQGLQFLIQYYNGEERAKGNILERFSAQQFPDLHSELNLSSLELGDSALYFCASSADGTGGRETQYFGPGTRLLVL.